This T cell receptor beta chain was observed in a study of cytomegalovirus exposure and HLA in healthy donors. Study-wide background: HLA-typed donors were the source of roughly 80 million unique TCRs held in an early data release. For the roughly 400 genotyped donors, roughly 80% fell within the Caucasian-associated ancestry cluster. Overall study results and limits: Reports indicate that TCR beta sequences accurately predicted the HLA-A and HLA-B alleles of most subjects. Among the sequence variants, a highly shared cluster was likely an artifact of sequencing.

Per germline, CDR1 SGHTA and CDR2 FQGNSA. J gave up 1 base and V 4 bases, and 7 bases lay outside the gene matches. The CDR3 length is 17 residues. Primers included in the PCR were 60 Vbeta and 13 Jbeta primers. The repertoire was sequenced with immunoSEQ multiplex PCR; TCRdb's copy has only in-frame clones and lacks some. The top ten clones hold over 5% of a sample with about 200,000 clones, approximately 85% of them seen once. With regard to this clone: Its specificity is unknown.

This clonotype was sampled from a woman aged 50 to 65 in good health and CMV-seropositive. Sequencing input: PBMCs. V is TRBV7-2 and J is TRBJ2-3, with 11 bases matching TRBD1. The CDR3: CASSSRGQGAGTDTQYF. DNA for the CDR3: TGTGCCAGCAGCTCCCGCGGACAGGGGGCGGGCACAGATACGCAGTATTTT.